This entry is about one T cell receptor (beta chain). This record belongs to a study of blood T cell repertoires in COVID-19. The overall study: Samples taken during acute and convalescent COVID-19 were collected in the United States, Italy and Spain. T cells, B-cell-depleted T cells, or PBMCs supplied cDNA or gDNA.

TCRdb's table, derived via immunoSEQ multiplex PCR, lists solely in-frame clones and lacks some. The sample carries about 190,000 clones, roughly 80% recorded once. The V gene lost 1 base and the J gene lost 6 bases, with 15 bases spanning the gap. CDR3 length equals 15 residues. Germline V gene data show CDR1 as SGHRS and CDR2 as YFSETQ. Sequenced input: peripheral blood. This clonotype originated in a man aged 50 or older who had recovered from COVID-19. The chain employs TRBV5-1 and TRBJ2-3, with a possible D match to TRBD1 (6 bases). This chain's CDR3 is CASSLRLGQWDTQYF. The CDR3 DNA reads TGCGCCAGCAGCTTGCGTCTTGGACAGTGGGATACGCAGTATTTT.